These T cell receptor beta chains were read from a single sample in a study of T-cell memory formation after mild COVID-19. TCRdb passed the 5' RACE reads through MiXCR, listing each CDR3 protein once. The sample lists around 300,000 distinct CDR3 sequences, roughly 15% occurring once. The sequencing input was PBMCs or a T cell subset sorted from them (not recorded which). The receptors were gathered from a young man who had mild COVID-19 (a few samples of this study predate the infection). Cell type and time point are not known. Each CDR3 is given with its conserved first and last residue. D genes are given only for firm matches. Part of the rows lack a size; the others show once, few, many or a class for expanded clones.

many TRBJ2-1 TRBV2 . TGTGCCAGCTCCACAGGACGGGCCTACAATGAGCAGTTCTTC CASSTGRAYNEQFF
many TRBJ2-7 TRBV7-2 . TGTGCCAGCAGCTCGGGACATTCGGGCGAGCAGTACTTC CASSSGHSGEQYF
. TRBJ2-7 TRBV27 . TGTGCCAGCAGTTCAGGGGGGACCTACGAGCAGTACTTC CASSSGGTYEQYF
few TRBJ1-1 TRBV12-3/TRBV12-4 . TGTGCCAGCAGTCCGACAGTCCGGGGCACTGAAGCTTTCTTT CASSPTVRGTEAFF
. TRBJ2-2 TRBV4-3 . TGCGCCAGCAGCCCCGTCCTCCTCTTGGGGACCGGGGAGCTGTTTTTT CASSPVLLLGTGELFF
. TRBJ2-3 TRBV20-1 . TGCAGTGCTAGAGATCGATTGGGACTGTATACGCAGTATTTT CSARDRLGLYTQYF
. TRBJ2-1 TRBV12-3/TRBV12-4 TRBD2 TGTGCCAGCAGTTCTTATGCCGGGACTAGTGTTCTGTTCTTC CASSSYAGTSVLFF
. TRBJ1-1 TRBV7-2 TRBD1 TGTGCCAGCAGCCCGCAGGGGGCAGCTGAAGCTTTCTTT CASSPQGAAEAFF
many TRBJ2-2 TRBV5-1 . TGCGCCAGCAGCTTGGAGGACGGGGAGCTGTTTTTT CASSLEDGELFF
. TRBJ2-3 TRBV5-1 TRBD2 TGCGCCAGCAGCTATATAGCGGGGGGGCGTTCAACAGATACGCAGTATTTT CASSYIAGGRSTDTQYF
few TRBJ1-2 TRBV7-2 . TGTGCCAGCAGCTCATACCCGGGACGGGCCTATGGCTACACCTTC CASSSYPGRAYGYTF
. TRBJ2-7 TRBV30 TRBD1 TGTGCCTGGAGTGGACAGGGTGACGAGCAGTACTTC CAWSGQGDEQYF
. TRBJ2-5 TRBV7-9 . TGTGCCAGCAGCTTAGAACCGAGGGAGACCCAGTACTTC CASSLEPRETQYF
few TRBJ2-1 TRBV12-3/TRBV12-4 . TGTGCCAGCAGTCGTCCAGGGTACAACAATGAGCAGTTCTTC CASSRPGYNNEQFF
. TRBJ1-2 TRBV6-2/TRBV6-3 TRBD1 TGTGCCAGCAGTTACTCTTACGGGACAGCCTATGGCTACACCTTC CASSYSYGTAYGYTF
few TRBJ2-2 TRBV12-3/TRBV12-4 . TGTGCCAGCAGCGAGAACACCGGGGAGCTGTTTTTT CASSENTGELFF
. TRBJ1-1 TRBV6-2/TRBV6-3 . TGTGCCAGCAGTGAACAGGGTTTCACTGAAGCTTTCTTT CASSEQGFTEAFF
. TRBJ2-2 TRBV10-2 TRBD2 TGCGCCAGCAGTAAGACTAGCGGGGGGGCCGGGGAGCTGTTTTTT CASSKTSGGAGELFF
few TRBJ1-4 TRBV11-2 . TGTGCCAGCAGCTTTTCAGCCTCAAATGAAAAACTGTTTTTT CASSFSASNEKLFF
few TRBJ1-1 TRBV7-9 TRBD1 TGTGCCAGCAGCAAGACTCTACAGGGGTCGACTGAAGCTTTCTTT CASSKTLQGSTEAFF
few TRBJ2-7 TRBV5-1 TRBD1 TGCGCCAGCAGCGGGGGGACAGGGAGTGTGAGCGAGCAGTACTTC CASSGGTGSVSEQYF
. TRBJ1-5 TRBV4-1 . TGCGCCAGCAGCCAAGAAGGAGATCGGCCCCAGCATTTT CASSQEGDRPQHF
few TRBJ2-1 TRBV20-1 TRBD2 TGCAGTGCTTTAGCGGGGGGGATTTACAATGAGCAGTTCTTC CSALAGGIYNEQFF
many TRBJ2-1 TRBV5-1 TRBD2 TGCGCCAGCAGGGACCGCGGGGGAACCTACAATGAGCAGTTCTTC CASRDRGGTYNEQFF
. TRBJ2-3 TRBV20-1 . TGCAGTGCTCCTCGGCAGGCGAGCACAGATACGCAGTATTTT CSAPRQASTDTQYF
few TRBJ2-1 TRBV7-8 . TGTGCCAGCAGAAATAGCGACCCCTCCTACAATGAGCAGTTCTTC CASRNSDPSYNEQFF
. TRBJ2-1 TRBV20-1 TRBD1 TGCAGTGCTATCGGACAGGGCAATGAGCAGTTCTTC CSAIGQGNEQFF
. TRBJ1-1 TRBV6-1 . TGTGCCAGCAGTGGGGTGGGGAACACTGAAGCTTTCTTT CASSGVGNTEAFF
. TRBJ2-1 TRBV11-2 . TGTGCCAGCAGCTTAGAACCCGGAGGTTCCAATGAGCAGTTCTTC CASSLEPGGSNEQFF
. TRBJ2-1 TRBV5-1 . TGCGCCACGACCGGGACACCATACAATGAGCAGTTCTTC CATTGTPYNEQFF
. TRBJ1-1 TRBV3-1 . TGTGCCAGCAGCCCCCTCCCCCCTGAAGCTTTCTTT CASSPLPPEAFF
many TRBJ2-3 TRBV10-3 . TGTGCCATCATGGGCGGAAATCCAACAGATACGCAGTATTTT CAIMGGNPTDTQYF
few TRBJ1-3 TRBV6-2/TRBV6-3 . TGTGCCAGCAGACCCGGGACATACAGAAACACCATATATTTT CASRPGTYRNTIYF
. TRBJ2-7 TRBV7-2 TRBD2 TGTGCCAGCAGCTCGAAGCGGGGGAGGGGGAGCGAGCAGTACTTC CASSSKRGRGSEQYF
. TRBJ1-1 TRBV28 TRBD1 TGTGCCAGCAATACACCGGGACAGGGGAACACTGAAGCTTTCTTT CASNTPGQGNTEAFF